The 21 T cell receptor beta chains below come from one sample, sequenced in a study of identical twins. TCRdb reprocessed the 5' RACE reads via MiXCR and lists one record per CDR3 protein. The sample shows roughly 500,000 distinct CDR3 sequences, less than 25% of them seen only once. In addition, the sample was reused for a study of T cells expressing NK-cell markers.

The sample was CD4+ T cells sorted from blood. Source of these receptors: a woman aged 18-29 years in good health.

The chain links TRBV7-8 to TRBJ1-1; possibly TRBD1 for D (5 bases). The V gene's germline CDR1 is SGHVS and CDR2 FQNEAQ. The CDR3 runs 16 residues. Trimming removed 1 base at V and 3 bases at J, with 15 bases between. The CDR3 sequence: CASSLGFRAFDTEAFF. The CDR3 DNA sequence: TGTGCCAGCAGCTTAGGTTTCAGGGCGTTCGACACTGAAGCTTTCTTT.

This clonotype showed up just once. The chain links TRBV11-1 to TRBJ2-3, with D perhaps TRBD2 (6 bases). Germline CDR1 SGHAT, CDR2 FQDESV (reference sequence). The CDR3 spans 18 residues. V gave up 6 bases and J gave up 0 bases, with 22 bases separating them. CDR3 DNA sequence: TGTGCCAGCAGTCTAGGGCGGGACTTTTTAACTAGCACAGATACGCAGTATTTT. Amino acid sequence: CASSLGRDFLTSTDTQYF.

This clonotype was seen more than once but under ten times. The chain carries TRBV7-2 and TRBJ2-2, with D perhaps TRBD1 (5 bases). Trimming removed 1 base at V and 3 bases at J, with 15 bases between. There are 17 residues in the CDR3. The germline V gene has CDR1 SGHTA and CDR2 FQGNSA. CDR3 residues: CASSLVGVSFDTGELFF. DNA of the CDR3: TGTGCCAGCAGCTTAGTAGGGGTTAGTTTCGACACCGGGGAGCTGTTTTTT.

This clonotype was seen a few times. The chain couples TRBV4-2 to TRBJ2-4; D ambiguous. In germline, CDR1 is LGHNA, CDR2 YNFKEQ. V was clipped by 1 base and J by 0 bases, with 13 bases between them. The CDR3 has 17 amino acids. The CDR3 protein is CASSQAVGSLAKNIQYF. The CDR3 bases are TGTGCCAGCAGCCAAGCAGTGGGCAGCCTAGCCAAAAACATTCAGTACTTC.

The CDR3 reads CASSRTGAGAEAFF. In nucleotides, the CDR3 is TGCGCCAGCTCGAGGACGGGGGCTGGGGCTGAAGCTTTCTTT. The chain links TRBV5-1 to TRBJ1-1; a possible D gene is TRBD1 (6 bases). CDR1 and CDR2 (germline): SGHRS, YFSETQ. V lost 7 bases and J lost 6, with 19 bases in between. CDR3 length equals 14 residues.

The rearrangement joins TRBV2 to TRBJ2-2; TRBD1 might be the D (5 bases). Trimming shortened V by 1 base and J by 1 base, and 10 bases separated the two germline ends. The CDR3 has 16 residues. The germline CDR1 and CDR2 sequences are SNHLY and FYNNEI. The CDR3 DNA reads TGTGCCAGCAGTGAAGGGAGCAGGGTGAACACCGGGGAGCTGTTTTTT. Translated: CASSEGSRVNTGELFF.

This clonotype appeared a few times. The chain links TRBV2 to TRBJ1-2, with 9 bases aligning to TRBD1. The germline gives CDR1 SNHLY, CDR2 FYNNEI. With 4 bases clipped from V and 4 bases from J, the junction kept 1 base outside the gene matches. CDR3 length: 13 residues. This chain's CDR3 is CASSGTGVYGYTF. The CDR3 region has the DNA TGTGCCAGCAGTGGGACAGGGGTCTATGGCTACACCTTC.

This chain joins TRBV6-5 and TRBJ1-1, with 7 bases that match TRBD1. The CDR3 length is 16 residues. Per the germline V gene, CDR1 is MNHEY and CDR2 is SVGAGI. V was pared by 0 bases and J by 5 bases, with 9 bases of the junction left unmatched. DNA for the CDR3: TGTGCCAGCAGTTACTCGATGAGGGACAGACGAACTGAAGCTTTCTTT. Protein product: CASSYSMRDRRTEAFF.

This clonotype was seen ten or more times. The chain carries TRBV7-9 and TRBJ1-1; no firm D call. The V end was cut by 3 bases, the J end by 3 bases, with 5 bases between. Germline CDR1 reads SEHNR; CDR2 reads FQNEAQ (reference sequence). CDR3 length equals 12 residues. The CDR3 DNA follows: TGTGCCAGCAGCTTCGGGGACACTGAAGCTTTCTTT. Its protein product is CASSFGDTEAFF.

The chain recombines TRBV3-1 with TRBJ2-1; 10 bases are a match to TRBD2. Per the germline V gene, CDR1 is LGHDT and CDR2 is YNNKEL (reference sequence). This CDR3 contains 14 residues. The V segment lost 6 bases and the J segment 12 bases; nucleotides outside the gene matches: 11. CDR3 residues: CASSGGLANRPQFF. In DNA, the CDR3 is TGTGCCAGCAGTGGGGGACTAGCGAACCGTCCGCAGTTCTTC.

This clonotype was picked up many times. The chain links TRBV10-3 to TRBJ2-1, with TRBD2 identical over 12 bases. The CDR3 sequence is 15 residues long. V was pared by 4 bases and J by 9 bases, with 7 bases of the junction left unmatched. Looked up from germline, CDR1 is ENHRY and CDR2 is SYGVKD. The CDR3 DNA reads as TGTGCCATCAGTGCTATGACTAGCGGGAGAGGTGAGCAGTTCTTC. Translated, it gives CAISAMTSGRGEQFF.

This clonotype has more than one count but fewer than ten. The CDR3 DNA sequence: TGCAGTGCTAGTACCTCCGGTTTCCAAAACATTCAGTACTTC. Translated, it gives CSASTSGFQNIQYF. J is TRBJ2-4 and V is TRBV20-1; no definite D call. V lost 3 bases and J 5 bases, leaving 14 bases between the germline ends. This CDR3 contains 14 residues. The germline V gene has CDR1 DFQATT and CDR2 SNEGSKA (reference sequence).

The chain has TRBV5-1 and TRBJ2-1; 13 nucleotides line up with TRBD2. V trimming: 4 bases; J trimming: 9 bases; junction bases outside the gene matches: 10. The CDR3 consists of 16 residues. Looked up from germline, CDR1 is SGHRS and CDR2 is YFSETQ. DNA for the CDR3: TGCGCCAGCAGCATAGGACTAGCGGGGGCCTTGGTTGAGCAGTTCTTC. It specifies CASSIGLAGALVEQFF.

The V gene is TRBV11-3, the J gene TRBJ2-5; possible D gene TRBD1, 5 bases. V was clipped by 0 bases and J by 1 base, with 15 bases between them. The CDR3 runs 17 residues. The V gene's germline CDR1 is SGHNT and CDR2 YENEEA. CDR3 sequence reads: CASSLDSIDSIQETQYF. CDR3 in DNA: TGTGCCAGCAGCTTAGATTCAATCGACAGCATCCAAGAGACCCAGTACTTC.

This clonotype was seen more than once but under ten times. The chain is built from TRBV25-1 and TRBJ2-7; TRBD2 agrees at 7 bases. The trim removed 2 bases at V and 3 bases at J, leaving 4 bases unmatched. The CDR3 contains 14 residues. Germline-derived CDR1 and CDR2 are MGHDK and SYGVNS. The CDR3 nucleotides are TGTGCCAGCAGTGAAGACCGGGACTACTACGAGCAGTACTTC. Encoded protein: CASSEDRDYYEQYF.

The CDR3, as DNA: TGTGCCAGCACTAAAAACCCGGCGGGACACCTAATCACCGGGGAGCTGTTTTTT. This translates into CASTKNPAGHLITGELFF. The V gene is TRBV11-1, the J gene TRBJ2-2; D possibly uses TRBD1 or TRBD2 (6 bases each). Germline-derived CDR1 and CDR2 are SGHAT and FQDESV (reference sequence). This CDR3 region has 18 residues. The V end lost 7 bases, the J end lost 4 bases, and 25 bases lay between the germline ends.

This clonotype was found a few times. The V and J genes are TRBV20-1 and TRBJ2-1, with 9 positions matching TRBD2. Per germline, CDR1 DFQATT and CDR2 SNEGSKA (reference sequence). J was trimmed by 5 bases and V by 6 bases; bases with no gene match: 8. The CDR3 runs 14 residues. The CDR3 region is CSATLAGRNNEQFF. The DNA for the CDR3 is TGCAGTGCCACCCTAGCGGGACGCAACAATGAGCAGTTCTTC.

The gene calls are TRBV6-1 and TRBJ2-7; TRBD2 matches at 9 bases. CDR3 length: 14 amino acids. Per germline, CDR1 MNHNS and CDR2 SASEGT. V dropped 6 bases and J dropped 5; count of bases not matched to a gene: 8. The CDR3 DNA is TGTGCCAGCAGCTCCGGGACTAGCTCTAACGAGCAGTACTTC. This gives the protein CASSSGTSSNEQYF.

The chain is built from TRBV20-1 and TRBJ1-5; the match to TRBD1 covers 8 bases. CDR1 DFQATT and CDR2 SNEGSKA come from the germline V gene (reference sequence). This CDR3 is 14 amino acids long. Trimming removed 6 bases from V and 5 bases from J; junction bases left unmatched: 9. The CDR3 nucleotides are TGCAGTGCGGCCCCAGGGGGCAATGATCAGCCCCAGCATTTT. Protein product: CSAAPGGNDQPQHF.

The CDR3 bases are TGCAGCGGACAGGGGGGGCAAGAGACCCAGTACTTC. Its translation is CSGQGGQETQYF. The chain is built from TRBV20-1 and TRBJ2-5, with TRBD1 matching over 10 bases. This CDR3 has 12 residues. The germline V gene has CDR1 DFQATT and CDR2 SNEGSKA (reference sequence).

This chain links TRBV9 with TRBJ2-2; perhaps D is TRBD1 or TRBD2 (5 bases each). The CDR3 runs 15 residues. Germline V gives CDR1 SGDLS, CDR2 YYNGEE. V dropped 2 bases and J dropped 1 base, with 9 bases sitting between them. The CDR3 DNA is TGTGCCAGCAGCGTCCGGGACCGGAACACCGGGGAGCTGTTTTTT. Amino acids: CASSVRDRNTGELFF.